This TCR beta chain derives from a study of metastatic and nonmetastatic thyroid tumors. Background on the study: Repertoires from malignant and benign thyroid patients were compared across blood and tumor or nodule tissue. Overall study results and limits: Benign nodules were reported to have significantly lower TCR beta diversity than malignant thyroid tumors, in blood and tumor.

The trim removed 5 bases at V and 8 bases at J, leaving 6 bases unmatched. Germline-derived CDR1 and CDR2 are KGHSH and LQKENI. The CDR3 length is 13 residues. Patients underwent thyroid surgery, and none had received any treatment before it. This clone was counted many times. Antigen unknown. Authors' data handling: Differences in CDR3 between clinicopathological groups were drawn on to build a classifier intended to discriminate distant-metastatic papillary thyroid cancer patients. With MiXCR, TCRdb called clones anew from the PCR reads. TCRdb's processing, not the study's, gives the V and J calls here. The data show tens of thousands of clones, 20% seen once.

The chain joins TRBV18 to TRBJ2-1; 7 nucleotides match TRBD1. This clonotype originated in a female donor with papillary thyroid cancer or a benign thyroid nodule (not recorded which). Some clones in this sample may be carry-over from other donors' samples. Source material: blood. CDR3 nucleotide sequence: TGTGCCAGCTCAAGACAGGGTACGGATGAGCAGTTCTTC. It is translated as CASSRQGTDEQFF.